This paragraph covers one T cell receptor (beta chain) sequence. Its antigen is still unknown. The data were obtained in a study of Ad26.COV2.S vaccination and SARS-CoV-2 variants. In the study overall: In the COV1001 trial, the donor was in the Ad26.COV2.S arm. Study findings and constraints: Spike-specific CD8+ and CD4+ T cell responses reportedly showed substantial breadth after vaccination.

Produced via immunoSEQ multiplex PCR; TCRdb's table is partial and in-frame only. The sample includes hundreds of thousands of clones, approximately 92% of them seen just once. Stated treatment: some 19 received Ad26.COV2.S at low or high dose, single or two shots; 5 received placebo; per-sample allocation not given. Samples analyzed were those drawn on day 63 after the first vaccine or placebo injection. Ad26.COV2.S expressed prefusion-stabilized spike from the original Wuhan strain. The source was peripheral blood, collected in a trial of Ad26.COV2.S vaccine versus placebo. The source of this sequence is a person between 18 and 65 years old who received the Ad26.COV2.S COVID-19 vaccine or a placebo.

The CDR3 DNA reads as TGTGCCAGCATCCCAGGGTGCGAGCAGTACTTC. This gives the protein CASIPGCEQYF. The rearrangement links TRBV25-1 to TRBJ2-7; D perhaps matches TRBD1 (5 bases). The CDR3 is 11 residues long. The germline V gene encodes CDR1 MGHDK and CDR2 SYGVNS. V was shortened by 7 bases and J by 6 bases, with 10 bases between the two germline ends.